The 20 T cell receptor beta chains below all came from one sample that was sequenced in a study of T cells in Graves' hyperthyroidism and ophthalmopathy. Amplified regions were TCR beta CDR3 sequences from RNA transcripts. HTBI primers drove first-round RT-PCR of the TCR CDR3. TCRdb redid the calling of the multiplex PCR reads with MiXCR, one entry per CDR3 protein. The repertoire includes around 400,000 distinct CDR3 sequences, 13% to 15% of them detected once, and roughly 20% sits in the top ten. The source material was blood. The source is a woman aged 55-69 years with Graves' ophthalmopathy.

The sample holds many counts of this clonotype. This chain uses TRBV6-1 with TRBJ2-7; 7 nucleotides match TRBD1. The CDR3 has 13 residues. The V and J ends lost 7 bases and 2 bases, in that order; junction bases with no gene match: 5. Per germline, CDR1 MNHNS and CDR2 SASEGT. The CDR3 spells CASTKQGTYEQYF. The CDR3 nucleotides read TGTGCCAGCACGAAACAGGGGACCTACGAGCAGTACTTC.

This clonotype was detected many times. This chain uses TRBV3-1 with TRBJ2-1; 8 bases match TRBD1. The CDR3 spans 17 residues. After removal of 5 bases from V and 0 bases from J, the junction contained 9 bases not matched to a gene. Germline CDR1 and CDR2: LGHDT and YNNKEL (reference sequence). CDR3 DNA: TGTGCCAGCAGCTCCCGGACAGGGATGAGCTCCTACAATGAGCAGTTCTTC. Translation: CASSSRTGMSSYNEQFF.

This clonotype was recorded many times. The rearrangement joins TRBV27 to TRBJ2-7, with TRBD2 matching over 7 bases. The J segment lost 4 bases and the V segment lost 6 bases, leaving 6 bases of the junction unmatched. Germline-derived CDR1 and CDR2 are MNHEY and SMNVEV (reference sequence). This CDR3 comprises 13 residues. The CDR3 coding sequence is TGTGCCAGCAGGGCTAGCGGAGAGTACGAGCAGTACTTC. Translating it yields CASRASGEYEQYF.

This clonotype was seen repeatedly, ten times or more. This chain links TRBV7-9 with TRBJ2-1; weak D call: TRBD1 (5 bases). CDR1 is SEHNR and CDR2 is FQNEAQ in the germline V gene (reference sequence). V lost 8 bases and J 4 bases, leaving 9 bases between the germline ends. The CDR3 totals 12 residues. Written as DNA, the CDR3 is TGTGCCAGCGTGACAGTTTACAATGAGCAGTTCTTC. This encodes CASVTVYNEQFF.

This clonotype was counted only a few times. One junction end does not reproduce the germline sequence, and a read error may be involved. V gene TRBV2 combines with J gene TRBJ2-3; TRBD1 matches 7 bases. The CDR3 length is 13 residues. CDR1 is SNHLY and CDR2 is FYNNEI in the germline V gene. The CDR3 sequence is CASRGGWTGTQYF. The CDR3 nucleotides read TGTGCCAGCAGGGGCGGATGGACAGGTACGCAGTATTTT.

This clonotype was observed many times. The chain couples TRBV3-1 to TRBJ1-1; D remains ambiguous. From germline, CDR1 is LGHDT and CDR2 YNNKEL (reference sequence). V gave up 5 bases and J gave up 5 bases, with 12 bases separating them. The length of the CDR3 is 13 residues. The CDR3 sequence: CASSGLGWTEAFF. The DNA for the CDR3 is TGTGCCAGCAGCGGATTAGGGTGGACTGAAGCTTTCTTT.

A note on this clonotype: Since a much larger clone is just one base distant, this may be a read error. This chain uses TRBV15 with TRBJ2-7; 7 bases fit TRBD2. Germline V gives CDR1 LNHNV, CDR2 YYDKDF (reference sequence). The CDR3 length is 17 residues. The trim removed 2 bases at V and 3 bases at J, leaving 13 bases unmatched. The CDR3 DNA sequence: TGTGCCACCAGCAGACGTGGACTAGTGGGAGACCGCTACGAGCAGTACTTC. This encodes CATSRRGLVGDRYEQYF.

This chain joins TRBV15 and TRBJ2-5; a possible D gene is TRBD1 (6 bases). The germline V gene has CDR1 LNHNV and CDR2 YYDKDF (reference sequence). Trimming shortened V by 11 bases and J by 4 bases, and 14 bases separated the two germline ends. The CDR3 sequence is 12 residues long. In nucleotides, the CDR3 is TGTGCCGAGAAGGGGGAGTCAGAGACCCAGTACTTC. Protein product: CAEKGESETQYF.

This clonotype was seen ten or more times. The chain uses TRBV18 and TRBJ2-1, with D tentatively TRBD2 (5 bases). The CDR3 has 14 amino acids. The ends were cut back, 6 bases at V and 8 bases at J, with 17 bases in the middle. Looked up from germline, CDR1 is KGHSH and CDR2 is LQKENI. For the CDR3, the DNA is TGTGCCAGCTCCCCCTTGGCCGGTAGCGATGAGCAGTTCTTC. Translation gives CASSPLAGSDEQFF.

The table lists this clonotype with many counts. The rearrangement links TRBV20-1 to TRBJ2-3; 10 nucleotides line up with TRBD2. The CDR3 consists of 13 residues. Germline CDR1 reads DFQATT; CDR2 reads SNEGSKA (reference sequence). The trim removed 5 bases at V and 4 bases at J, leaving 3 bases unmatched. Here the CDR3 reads CSAYSGRSDTQYF. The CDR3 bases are TGCAGTGCTTATAGCGGGAGGTCAGATACGCAGTATTTT.

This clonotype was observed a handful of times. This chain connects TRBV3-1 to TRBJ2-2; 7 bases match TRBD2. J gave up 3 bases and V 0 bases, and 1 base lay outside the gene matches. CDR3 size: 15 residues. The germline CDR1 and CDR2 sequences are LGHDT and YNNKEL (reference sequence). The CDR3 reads CASSQERGYTGELFF. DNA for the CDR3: TGTGCCAGCAGCCAAGAGCGGGGGTACACCGGGGAGCTGTTTTTT.

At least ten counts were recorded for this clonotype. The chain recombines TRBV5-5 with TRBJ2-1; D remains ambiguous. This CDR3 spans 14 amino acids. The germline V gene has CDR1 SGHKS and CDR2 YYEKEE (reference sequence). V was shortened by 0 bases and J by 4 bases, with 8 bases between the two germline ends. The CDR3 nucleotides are TGTGCCAGCAGCTTGGCCTCGGGTTACAATGAGCAGTTCTTC. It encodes CASSLASGYNEQFF.

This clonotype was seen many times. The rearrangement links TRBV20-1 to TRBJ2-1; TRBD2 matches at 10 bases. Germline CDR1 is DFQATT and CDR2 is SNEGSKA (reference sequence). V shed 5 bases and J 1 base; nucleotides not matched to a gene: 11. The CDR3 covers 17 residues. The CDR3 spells CSAPSPSGSWSYNEQFF. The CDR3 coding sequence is TGCAGTGCTCCCTCTCCTAGCGGGAGTTGGTCCTACAATGAGCAGTTCTTC.

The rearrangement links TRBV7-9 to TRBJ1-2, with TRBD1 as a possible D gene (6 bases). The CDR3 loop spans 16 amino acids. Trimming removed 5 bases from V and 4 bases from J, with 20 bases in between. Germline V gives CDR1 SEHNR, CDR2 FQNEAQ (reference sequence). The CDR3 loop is CASSPLGTGNPYGYTF. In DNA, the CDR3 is TGTGCCAGCAGCCCACTGGGTACAGGGAACCCCTATGGCTACACCTTC.

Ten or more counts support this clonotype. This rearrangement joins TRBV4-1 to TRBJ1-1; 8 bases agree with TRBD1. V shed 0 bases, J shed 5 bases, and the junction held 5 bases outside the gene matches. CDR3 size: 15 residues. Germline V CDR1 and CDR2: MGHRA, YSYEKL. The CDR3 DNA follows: TGCGCCAGCAGCCAAGAAACAACAGGGGGGACTGAAGCTTTCTTT. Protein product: CASSQETTGGTEAFF.

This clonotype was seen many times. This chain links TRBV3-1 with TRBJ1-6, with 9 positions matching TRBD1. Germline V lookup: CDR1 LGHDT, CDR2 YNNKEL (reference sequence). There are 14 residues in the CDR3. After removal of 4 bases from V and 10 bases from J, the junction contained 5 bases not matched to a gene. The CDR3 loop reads CASSLRDRDSPLHF. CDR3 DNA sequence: TGTGCCAGCAGCCTCCGGGACAGGGACTCACCCCTCCACTTT.

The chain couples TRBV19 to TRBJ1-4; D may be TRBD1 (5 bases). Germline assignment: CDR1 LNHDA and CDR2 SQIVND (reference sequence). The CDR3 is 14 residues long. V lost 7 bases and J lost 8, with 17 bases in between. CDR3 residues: CASTPSGGVEKLFF. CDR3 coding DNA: TGTGCCAGTACCCCCAGTGGGGGAGTCGAAAAACTGTTTTTT.

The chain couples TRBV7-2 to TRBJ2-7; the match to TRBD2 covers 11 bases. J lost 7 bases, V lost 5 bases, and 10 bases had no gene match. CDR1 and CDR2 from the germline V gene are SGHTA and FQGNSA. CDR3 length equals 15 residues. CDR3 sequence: CASSPNSGRAREQYF. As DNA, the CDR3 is TGTGCCAGCAGCCCTAATAGCGGGAGGGCCAGAGAGCAGTACTTC.

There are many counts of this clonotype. CDR3 residues: CASKGAVYEQYF. The DNA of the CDR3 is TGTGCCAGCAAAGGGGCCGTCTACGAGCAGTACTTC. The chain recombines TRBV28 with TRBJ2-7, with D maybe TRBD1 (5 bases). The CDR3 totals 12 residues. Germline V lookup: CDR1 MDHEN, CDR2 SYDVKM. The V gene lost 7 bases and the J gene lost 3 bases, with 10 bases spanning the gap. Full variable domain (outside the CDR3, taken from reference TRBV28 and TRBJ2-7): DVKVTQSSRYLVKRTGEKVFLECVQDMDHENMFWYRQDPGLGLRLIYFSYDVKMKEKGDIPEGYSVSREKKERFSLILESASTNQTSMYLCASKGAVYEQYFGPGTRLTVT.

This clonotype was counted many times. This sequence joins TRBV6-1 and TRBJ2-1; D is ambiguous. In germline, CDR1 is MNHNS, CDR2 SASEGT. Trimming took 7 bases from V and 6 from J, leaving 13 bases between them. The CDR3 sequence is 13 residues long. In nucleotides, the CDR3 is TGTGCCAGCATTGATTTCGGACCCAATGAGCAGTTCTTC. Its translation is CASIDFGPNEQFF.